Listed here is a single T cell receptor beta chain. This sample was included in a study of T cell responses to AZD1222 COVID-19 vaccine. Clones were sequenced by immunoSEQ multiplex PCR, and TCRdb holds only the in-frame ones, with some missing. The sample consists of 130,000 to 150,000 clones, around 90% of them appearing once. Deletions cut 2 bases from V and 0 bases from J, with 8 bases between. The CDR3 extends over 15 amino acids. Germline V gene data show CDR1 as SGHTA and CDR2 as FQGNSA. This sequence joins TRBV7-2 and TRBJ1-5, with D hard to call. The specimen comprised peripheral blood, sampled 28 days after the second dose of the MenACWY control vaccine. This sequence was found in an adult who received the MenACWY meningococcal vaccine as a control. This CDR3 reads CASSLNLYSNQPQHF. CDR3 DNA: TGTGCCAGCAGCTTAAACTTATATAGCAATCAGCCCCAGCATTTT.